These 28 T cell receptor beta chains came from one sample sequenced in a study of cytomegalovirus exposure and HLA in healthy donors. The PCR was carried out with 60 Vbeta primers and 13 Jbeta primers. Clones were read by immunoSEQ multiplex PCR, and TCRdb kept only the in-frame ones, dropping some. Recorded for this sample: approximately 76,000 clones. Material: PBMCs. The origin of the receptors is a young man in good health and CMV-seropositive.

The chain is built from TRBV19 and TRBJ2-1; D possibly corresponds to TRBD1 (5 bases). CDR1 and CDR2 (germline): LNHDA, SQIVND (reference sequence). V lost 0 bases, J lost 2 bases, and 5 bases lay in between. This CDR3 contains 14 residues. This CDR3 reads CASSIEGAYNEQFF. The DNA of the CDR3 is TGTGCCAGTAGTATAGAAGGGGCCTACAATGAGCAGTTCTTC.

To note about this clone: The same CDR3 arises from other DNA sequences in this sample as well. The chain uses TRBV5-1 and TRBJ2-3, with a tentative D call TRBD1 (5 bases). V shed 3 bases and J shed 1 base, with 9 bases lying between them. The CDR3 runs 14 residues. The germline CDR1 and CDR2 sequences are SGHRS and YFSETQ. CDR3 sequence (DNA): TGCGCCAGCAGCTACCTACAGGGCACAGATACGCAGTATTTT. Residues: CASSYLQGTDTQYF.

V is TRBV2 and J is TRBJ2-7; D is perhaps TRBD2 (6 bases). The V gene lost 10 bases and the J gene lost 0 bases, with 16 bases spanning the gap. Per the germline V gene, CDR1 is SNHLY and CDR2 is FYNNEI. The CDR3 extends over 14 amino acids. The CDR3 is CATLQVGSSYEQYF. The CDR3 nucleotides are TGTGCCACCCTACAGGTCGGGAGCTCCTACGAGCAGTACTTC.

The V gene is TRBV7-9, the J gene TRBJ2-7; 8 nucleotides agree with TRBD2. In germline, CDR1 is SEHNR, CDR2 FQNEAQ (reference sequence). Unmatched junction bases numbered 9, after V lost 8 bases and J lost 3 bases. The CDR3 contains 14 residues. CDR3 sequence reads: CASGRRGANYEQYF. The CDR3 DNA follows: TGTGCCAGCGGGAGGCGGGGGGCCAACTACGAGCAGTACTTC.

The CDR3 DNA reads as TGTGCCAGCAGTCCAATCACAGGGGTGAACACTGAAGCTTTCTTT. This translates into CASSPITGVNTEAFF. This chain connects TRBV27 to TRBJ1-1; 7 bases map to TRBD1. CDR1 is MNHEY and CDR2 is SMNVEV in the germline V gene (reference sequence). The J segment lost 0 bases and the V segment lost 5 bases, leaving 6 bases of the junction unmatched. The CDR3 extends over 15 amino acids.

This chain connects TRBV5-6 to TRBJ1-1, with 7 bases aligning to TRBD1. The CDR3 contains 15 residues. Germline V gives CDR1 SGHDT, CDR2 YYEEEE. V shed 4 bases and J 1 base; nucleotides not matched to a gene: 7. CDR3 bases: TGTGCCAGCAGCGTACAGGACAGGAGGAACACTGAAGCTTTCTTT. It yields the protein CASSVQDRRNTEAFF.

This sequence joins TRBV9 and TRBJ2-1, with TRBD2 identical over 11 bases. Trimming removed 0 bases from V and 4 bases from J; junction bases left unmatched: 3. The CDR3 spans 16 residues. Germline lookup yields CDR1 SGDLS and CDR2 YYNGEE. CDR3 DNA sequence: TGTGCCAGCAGCGTAGGGCGACTAGCGGGGTACAATGAGCAGTTCTTC. It translates to CASSVGRLAGYNEQFF.

This sequence joins TRBV7-9 and TRBJ2-2, with a tentative D call TRBD1 (6 bases). The CDR3 has 14 amino acids. Trimming took off 5 bases at V and 1 base at J, with 8 bases between the two ends. Germline loops: CDR1 SEHNR, CDR2 FQNEAQ (reference sequence). The CDR3 nucleotides read TGTGCCAGCAGCCCGGGACAGAACACCGGGGAGCTGTTTTTT. Protein sequence: CASSPGQNTGELFF.

V usage is TRBV29-1 and J usage is TRBJ1-5; 10 bases fit TRBD1. V gave up 6 bases and J gave up 6 bases; unmatched junction bases: 2. Germline CDR1 is SQVTM and CDR2 is ANQGSEA. The CDR3 is 12 amino acids. Written as DNA, the CDR3 is TGCAGCGTGAGGGACAGGGGTCAGCCCCAGCATTTT. This codes for CSVRDRGQPQHF.

This chain joins TRBV28 and TRBJ1-4; 7 bases line up with TRBD1. The germline V gene has CDR1 MDHEN and CDR2 SYDVKM. This CDR3 contains 16 residues. The J segment lost 5 bases and the V segment lost 5 bases, leaving 11 bases of the junction unmatched. CDR3 region: CASSPQGDSLNEKLFF. The CDR3 DNA reads as TGTGCCAGCAGTCCCCAAGGGGACAGCCTCAATGAAAAACTGTTTTTT. Looking up the rest from reference TRBV28 and TRBJ1-4 gives the full variable domain: DVKVTQSSRYLVKRTGEKVFLECVQDMDHENMFWYRQDPGLGLRLIYFSYDVKMKEKGDIPEGYSVSREKKERFSLILESASTNQTSMYLCASSPQGDSLNEKLFFGSGTQLSVL.

The chain recombines TRBV28 with TRBJ2-5, with a possible D match to TRBD1 (7 bases). Germline CDR1 MDHEN, CDR2 SYDVKM. The CDR3 extends over 15 amino acids. V lost 6 bases, J lost 5 bases, and 19 bases lay in between. CDR3 bases: TGTGCCAGCAGCTATGGTGGAGGGGGCACGGAGACCCAGTACTTC. It is translated as CASSYGGGGTETQYF.

Comment on this clone: Other DNA sequences within the sample encode an identical CDR3. The rearrangement links TRBV5-1 to TRBJ1-1, with no clear D. CDR1 is SGHRS and CDR2 is YFSETQ in the germline V gene. CDR3 size: 14 residues. The V and J ends lost 0 bases and 4 bases respectively, with 10 bases between them. Here the CDR3 reads CASSLGGGSTEAFF. DNA for the CDR3: TGCGCCAGCAGCTTGGGGGGAGGGTCCACTGAAGCTTTCTTT. The full variable domain, in which reference TRBV5-1 and TRBJ1-1 provide the parts outside the CDR3, is KAGVTQTPRYLIKTRGQQVTLSCSPISGHRSVSWYQQTPGQGLQFLFEYFSETQRNKGNFPGRFSGRQFSNSRSEMNVSTLELGDSALYLCASSLGGGSTEAFFGQGTRLTVV.

This chain links TRBV19 with TRBJ1-3, with D possibly matching TRBD1 (6 bases). CDR1 is LNHDA and CDR2 is SQIVND in the germline V gene (reference sequence). The CDR3 totals 15 residues. Trimming removed 4 bases from V and 0 bases from J, with 10 bases in between. The CDR3 bases are TGTGCCAGTAGTAGCACAGGGTCCTCTGGAAACACCATATATTTT. Its translation is CASSSTGSSGNTIYF. Full variable domain (rest looked up from reference TRBV19 and TRBJ1-3): DGGITQSPKYLFRKEGQNVTLSCEQNLNHDAMYWYRQDPGQGLRLIYYSQIVNDFQKGDIAEGYSVSREKKESFPLTVTSAQKNPTAFYLCASSSTGSSGNTIYFGEGSWLTVV.

The chain combines TRBV6-5 with TRBJ1-5; weak D call: TRBD1 (5 bases). V shed 5 bases and J shed 9 bases, with 14 bases lying between them. The CDR3 is made up of 13 amino acids. In germline, CDR1 is MNHEY, CDR2 SVGAGI. The CDR3 sequence is CASSQQGVRPQHF. CDR3 bases: TGTGCCAGCAGTCAACAAGGGGTTAGGCCCCAGCATTTT.

The chain couples TRBV28 to TRBJ2-2, with TRBD2 as a possible D gene (5 bases). Trimming removed 6 bases from V and 6 bases from J, with 20 bases in between. The V gene's germline CDR1 is MDHEN and CDR2 SYDVKM. This CDR3 has 16 residues. CDR3 region: CASSQPRTSSPGELFF. CDR3 DNA sequence: TGTGCCAGCAGCCAACCCCGTACTAGTTCTCCCGGGGAGCTGTTTTTT.

V and J are TRBV11-2 and TRBJ1-5, with D uncertain. V was cut by 4 bases and J by 5 bases, with 15 bases left in between. The germline V gene has CDR1 SGHAT and CDR2 FQNNGV. The CDR3 spans 15 residues. CDR3 nucleotide sequence: TGTGCCAGCAGCTCACCCCTTGACAACGATCAGCCCCAGCATTTT. Translating it yields CASSSPLDNDQPQHF.

The gene calls are TRBV7-8 and TRBJ2-1, with 7 bases lining up with TRBD2. V dropped 2 bases and J dropped 4; count of bases not matched to a gene: 8. The CDR3 has 16 amino acids. Germline V lookup: CDR1 SGHVS, CDR2 FQNEAQ. The CDR3 is CASSLMAGVRYNEQFF. The DNA for the CDR3 is TGTGCCAGCAGCTTAATGGCGGGGGTTCGTTACAATGAGCAGTTCTTC.

V and J are TRBV5-1 and TRBJ2-2; D gene ambiguous. V lost 0 bases to trimming and J lost 3 bases, with 6 bases between them. The CDR3 is 14 residues long. The germline CDR1 and CDR2 sequences are SGHRS and YFSETQ. The CDR3 loop is CASSLALDTGELFF. In DNA form, the CDR3 reads TGCGCCAGCAGCTTGGCCCTCGACACCGGGGAGCTGTTTTTT. Looking up the rest from reference TRBV5-1 and TRBJ2-2 gives the full variable domain: KAGVTQTPRYLIKTRGQQVTLSCSPISGHRSVSWYQQTPGQGLQFLFEYFSETQRNKGNFPGRFSGRQFSNSRSEMNVSTLELGDSALYLCASSLALDTGELFFGEGSRLTVL.

The chain is built from TRBV6-5 and TRBJ2-5, with D possibly being TRBD1 (7 bases). The J call could be wrong; TRBJ2-7 is a better fit for the DNA end. CDR1 is MNHEY and CDR2 is SVGAGI in the germline V gene. The CDR3 is 15 amino acids. This CDR3 reads CASSHRGGVSYEQYF. CDR3 coding DNA: TGTGCCAGCAGTCACAGGGGAGGCGTCTCCTACGAGCAGTACTTC.

The chain has TRBV28 and TRBJ2-7; a possible D gene is TRBD1 (5 bases). The V and J ends lost 6 bases and 6 bases respectively, with 12 bases between them. The CDR3 loop spans 12 amino acids. The germline CDR1 and CDR2 sequences are MDHEN and SYDVKM. DNA of the CDR3: TGTGCCAGCAGCATCTGGGGCACCGAGCAGTACTTC. This gives the protein CASSIWGTEQYF.

The CDR3 DNA is TGTGCCAGCAGCTTAAACTTGGGACTTTACAATGAGCAGTTCTTC. This gives the protein CASSLNLGLYNEQFF. The rearrangement uses TRBV7-3 and TRBJ2-1, with a weak D call TRBD2 (6 bases). Trimming removed 1 base at V and 4 bases at J, with 11 bases between. The length of the CDR3 is 15 residues. Germline values: CDR1 SGHTA, CDR2 FQGTGA.

V usage is TRBV28 and J usage is TRBJ2-1, with 7 bases aligning to TRBD2. Trimming cost V 4 bases and J 2 bases; bases outside gene matches: 8. CDR3 length: 16 amino acids. Germline V gene sequence: CDR1 MDHEN, CDR2 SYDVKM. The CDR3 nucleotides read TGTGCCAGCAGTTCACCTAGCGGCGTAACCTACAATGAGCAGTTCTTC. Protein sequence: CASSSPSGVTYNEQFF.

V is TRBV5-1 and J is TRBJ1-1, with D possibly TRBD1 on 6 matching bases. CDR3 length equals 14 residues. Germline CDR1 SGHRS, CDR2 YFSETQ. Trimming took off 3 bases at V and 6 bases at J, with 15 bases between the two ends. DNA of the CDR3: TGCGCCAGCAGCTACGGGGCGGGGGGCCCTGAAGCTTTCTTT. The encoded protein is CASSYGAGGPEAFF.

J is TRBJ1-1 and V is TRBV5-1; D gene unclear. The V end was cut by 1 base, the J end by 1 base, with 8 bases between. CDR3 length equals 14 residues. CDR1 is SGHRS, CDR2 YFSETQ, per germline. The CDR3 coding sequence is TGCGCCAGCAGCTTGATAGGAGGGAACACTGAAGCTTTCTTT. It yields the protein CASSLIGGNTEAFF.

This chain joins TRBV27 and TRBJ2-7; 8 nucleotides align to TRBD2. Germline-derived CDR1 and CDR2 are MNHEY and SMNVEV (reference sequence). V shed 6 bases and J 2 bases; nucleotides not matched to a gene: 9. This CDR3 contains 15 residues. CDR3 DNA: TGTGCCAGCAGCCTGTCCGGAGCGGGAGCCTACGAGCAGTACTTC. Translation gives CASSLSGAGAYEQYF.

V and J are TRBV19 and TRBJ2-1; perhaps TRBD1 as D (5 bases). This CDR3 is 13 amino acids long. Germline CDR1 is LNHDA and CDR2 is SQIVND (reference sequence). The V end lost 6 bases, the J end lost 10 bases, and 16 bases lay between the germline ends. CDR3 loop: CASRGQVIKEQFF. The CDR3 bases are TGTGCCAGTAGAGGACAAGTAATCAAGGAGCAGTTCTTC.

This chain links TRBV21-1 with TRBJ2-1; TRBD1 reflects the table's D call only, with no check against the DNA. TRBV21-1 is annotated as a pseudogene. The CDR3 sequence is 14 residues long. DNA for the CDR3: TGTGCCTGCTACCGGGACAGGGGCGGGGATGAGCAGTTCTTC. Its protein product is CACYRDRGGDEQFF.

V gene TRBV13 combines with J gene TRBJ2-4; 7 bases match TRBD2. CDR3 length equals 14 residues. V trimming: 5 bases; J trimming: 5 bases; junction bases outside the gene matches: 6. CDR1 and CDR2 (germline): PRHDT, FYEKMQ (reference sequence). Written as DNA, the CDR3 is TGTGCCAGCAGCCATAGGGGAGGGGAAAACATTCAGTACTTC. This gives the protein CASSHRGGENIQYF.